This section outlines one T cell receptor beta chain sequence together with its context. Original handling: CDR3 differences across clinicopathological groups were used to build a distant-metastasis classifier for papillary thyroid cancer. TCRdb ran MiXCR on the PCR reads. None of the V and J calls come from the authors' own analysis; TCRdb made them. The table has about 39,000 clones, roughly 19% seen once. From germline, CDR1 is MNHEY and CDR2 SVGAGI. Trimming stripped 2 bases from V and 5 bases from J, with 13 bases between. This CDR3 contains 14 residues. Every patient underwent thyroid surgery untreated. These data belong to a study of metastatic and nonmetastatic thyroid tumors. Study in general: A comparison of repertoires was made across blood and tumor or nodule tissue from malignant and benign thyroid patients.

V is TRBV6-5 and J is TRBJ2-7; D assignment may be TRBD1 or TRBD2 (6 bases each). The receptor comes from a female donor with papillary thyroid cancer or a benign thyroid nodule (not recorded which). Some clones in this sample may be carry-over from other donors' samples. The sample comprised blood. The CDR3 loop is CASSYPGAVDEQYF. CDR3 sequence (DNA): TGTGCCAGCAGTTACCCGGGGGCCGTCGACGAGCAGTACTTC.